This entry lists 5 T cell receptor beta chains sequenced from one sample in a study of blood T cell repertoires in COVID-19. Libraries were prepared by immunoSEQ multiplex PCR; TCRdb keeps only in-frame clonotypes and omits some of them. The sample contains some 190,000 clones, approximately 84% of which appear only once. Specimen: peripheral blood. These receptors all come from an elderly woman with acute or convalescent COVID-19.

As DNA, the CDR3 is TGTGCCAGCAGTTACTCGTTGACGGCCCGGGCTGAAGCTTTCTTT. Encoded protein: CASSYSLTARAEAFF. The chain combines TRBV6-2 or TRBV6-3 with TRBJ1-1; no firm D call. The CDR3 spans 15 residues. V lost 0 bases and J lost 6, with 14 bases in between. In germline, CDR1 is MNHEY, CDR2 SVGEGT.

The CDR3 DNA reads TGTGCCAGCAGCTTGAGAACACTAGGAGCAGATACGCAGTATTTT. Protein product: CASSLRTLGADTQYF. The gene calls are TRBV5-4 and TRBJ2-3; D is perhaps TRBD2 (5 bases). Germline V lookup: CDR1 SGHNT, CDR2 YYREEE (reference sequence). Trimming left V 1 base short and J 4 bases short, with 13 bases between. The length of the CDR3 is 15 residues.

V and J are TRBV12-3 or TRBV12-4 and TRBJ1-2; no firm D call. Trimming took off 1 base at V and 3 bases at J, with 6 bases between the two ends. This CDR3 is built from 13 residues. The CDR3 DNA follows: TGTGCCAGCAGTTTAGGGCCGTACTATGGCTACACCTTC. Encoded protein: CASSLGPYYGYTF.

The rearrangement links TRBV6-5 to TRBJ1-1, with a possible D match to TRBD1 (6 bases). Trimming removed 7 bases at V and 0 bases at J, with 15 bases between. The germline CDR1 and CDR2 sequences are MNHEY and SVGAGI. The length of the CDR3 is 15 residues. This CDR3 is CASNLGGGLNTEAFF. The CDR3 DNA sequence: TGTGCCAGCAACTTGGGTGGGGGCTTGAACACTGAAGCTTTCTTT.

The chain carries TRBV18 and TRBJ2-7, with D perhaps TRBD2 (5 bases). Germline loops: CDR1 KGHSH, CDR2 LQKENI. Trimming removed 6 bases from V and 6 bases from J, with 21 bases in between. The CDR3 length is 15 residues. In DNA, the CDR3 is TGTGCCAGCTCCCCAACGGGAAAGGGCCCCCGCGAGCAGTACTTC. The encoded protein is CASSPTGKGPREQYF.